This passage covers 8 T cell receptor beta chains from one sample sequenced in a study of cytomegalovirus exposure and HLA in healthy donors. The PCR ran on 60 Vbeta and 13 Jbeta primers. TCRdb's copy holds only in-frame clones and misses some; the assay was immunoSEQ multiplex PCR. The sample's table shows 150,000 or so clones. The sequenced sample consisted of PBMCs. Receptors originate from a woman aged 45-59 years in good health and CMV-seronegative.

The J gene is TRBJ1-1, the V gene TRBV30, with 9 bases fitting TRBD1. The germline CDR1 and CDR2 sequences are GTSNPN and SVGIG (reference sequence). V was pared by 4 bases and J by 4 bases, with 4 bases of the junction left unmatched. This CDR3 comprises 13 residues. The chain's CDR3 is CAWIPTGGTEAFF. The CDR3, as DNA: TGTGCCTGGATCCCGACAGGGGGCACTGAAGCTTTCTTT.

The CDR3 DNA sequence: TGCGCCAGCAGATTCCCCGGGACAGGGACAGATACGCAGTATTTT. Protein: CASRFPGTGTDTQYF. V and J are TRBV5-1 and TRBJ2-3; 9 bases fit TRBD1. Germline trimming cut 5 bases from V and 3 bases from J; bases unmatched to any gene: 7. The CDR3 spans 15 residues. Germline CDR1 SGHRS, CDR2 YFSETQ.

The genes are TRBV7-3 and TRBJ1-1; 7 bases are shared with TRBD1. V gave up 5 bases and J gave up 0 bases; unmatched junction bases: 6. This CDR3 is 15 amino acids long. Germline V lookup: CDR1 SGHTA, CDR2 FQGTGA. This CDR3 reads CASSLSGTVNTEAFF. The CDR3 bases are TGTGCCAGCAGCCTTTCGGGGACAGTGAACACTGAAGCTTTCTTT.

The V call is TRBV10-3, the J call TRBJ2-3, with a possible D match to TRBD2 (5 bases). The CDR3 has 14 amino acids. Germline-derived CDR1 and CDR2 are ENHRY and SYGVKD. The V and J ends lost 7 bases and 9 bases respectively, with 20 bases between them. The CDR3 is CAIKGSVGEETQYF. Here the CDR3 DNA reads TGTGCCATCAAAGGGAGCGTCGGGGAAGAGACGCAGTATTTT.

The chain joins TRBV5-1 to TRBJ1-3, with D hard to call. This CDR3 comprises 16 residues. Trimming removed 0 bases from V and 0 bases from J, with 10 bases in between. Looked up from germline, CDR1 is SGHRS and CDR2 is YFSETQ. CDR3 protein: CASSLDGNPSGNTIYF. The CDR3 nucleotides are TGCGCCAGCAGCTTGGACGGGAACCCCTCTGGAAACACCATATATTTT.

V and J are TRBV18 and TRBJ1-1; D is undetermined. Looked up from germline, CDR1 is KGHSH and CDR2 is LQKENI. This CDR3 has 14 residues. The germline V and J ends were trimmed by 2 bases and 7 bases, with 14 bases remaining between them. The CDR3 nucleotides are TGTGCCAGCTCACCATTGGCACCGGAGGGTGAAGCTTTCTTT. This gives the protein CASSPLAPEGEAFF.

The chain recombines TRBV27 with TRBJ2-7, with 8 bases identical to TRBD2. This CDR3 has 15 residues. Germline values: CDR1 MNHEY, CDR2 SMNVEV (reference sequence). V trimming: 5 bases; J trimming: 2 bases; junction bases outside the gene matches: 8. In DNA form, the CDR3 reads TGTGCCAGCAGTCCAATAGCGGGACGCCCCTACGAGCAGTACTTC. Protein product: CASSPIAGRPYEQYF.

The rearrangement uses TRBV5-1 and TRBJ2-7, with D perhaps TRBD1 (5 bases). The CDR3 runs 14 residues. Germline V CDR1 and CDR2: SGHRS, YFSETQ. V was cut by 3 bases and J by 3 bases, with 13 bases left in between. In DNA, the CDR3 is TGCGCCAGCAGCTGGGCGACAGCTAACTACGAGCAGTACTTC. As protein: CASSWATANYEQYF.